This TCR beta chain was identified during a study of blood T cell repertoires in COVID-19. Across the whole study: Material from acute and convalescent COVID-19 was sourced from the United States, Italy and Spain. Nucleic acid was either cDNA or gDNA, and it came from T cells, B-cell-depleted T cells, or PBMCs.

Under the authors' procedure: Amplification with reference gene primers provided the estimates of nucleated cell counts. Only in-frame clones appear in the TCRdb table, and some are missing; sequencing was by immunoSEQ multiplex PCR. V, J and clone size are taken as reported in that table, and D and trimming were inferred from the DNA itself. In the table there are about 40,000 clones, roughly 90% of which are singletons. The specimen sequenced was peripheral blood. The clonotype was recovered from a woman aged 80 or over with active COVID-19.

The CDR3 spells CASSQEAIQGTRNIQYF. The CDR3 DNA follows: TGTGCCAGCAGCCAAGAGGCCATACAGGGGACTCGAAACATTCAGTACTTC. V gene TRBV3-1 (or the pseudogene TRBV3-2) combines with J gene TRBJ2-4, with D tentatively TRBD1 (7 bases). This CDR3 has 17 amino acids. V shed 0 bases and J shed 6 bases, with 18 bases lying between them. The germline V gene has CDR1 LGHDT and CDR2 YNNKEL (reference sequence).